This T cell receptor (beta chain) was obtained from a study of T cells after yellow fever vaccination. Many counts were recorded for this clonotype. TCRdb reprocessed the 5' RACE reads with MiXCR, giving one entry per CDR3 protein. The repertoire includes 40,000 to 50,000 distinct CDR3 sequences, about 6.3% of them detected once, and about 9.4% sits in the top ten. The V segment lost 0 bases and the J segment 4 bases; nucleotides outside the gene matches: 12. The length of the CDR3 is 18 residues. CDR1 is SGHRS and CDR2 is YFSETQ in the germline V gene. The TCR comes from a man aged 30-40 years who received the YFV17D yellow fever vaccine. The chain uses TRBV5-1 and TRBJ2-3, with 9 bases identical to TRBD2. Sequences were derived from PBMCs, either bulk or a sorted T-cell subset (CD4+, CD8+, memory, or dextramer-sorted; not recorded which), sampled 45 days after the yellow fever booster vaccination. The CDR3 nucleotides are TGCGCCAGCAGCTTGGGCCCAATTAGCGGGAGTCTTGCAGATACGCAGTATTTT. Protein sequence: CASSLGPISGSLADTQYF.